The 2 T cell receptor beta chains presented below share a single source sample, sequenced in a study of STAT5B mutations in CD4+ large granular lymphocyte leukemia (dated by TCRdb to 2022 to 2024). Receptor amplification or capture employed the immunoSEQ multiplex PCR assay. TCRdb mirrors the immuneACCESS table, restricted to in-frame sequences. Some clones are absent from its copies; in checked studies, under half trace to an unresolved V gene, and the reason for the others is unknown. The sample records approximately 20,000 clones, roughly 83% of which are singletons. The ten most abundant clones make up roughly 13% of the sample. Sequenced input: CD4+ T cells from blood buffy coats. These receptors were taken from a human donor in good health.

The CDR3 DNA is TGTGCCAGCAGTGAATTAGTGACATTTTTT. This encodes CASSELVTFF. The chain links TRBV6-1 to TRBJ1-4; D is ambiguous. With 2 bases removed from V and 17 bases from J, the gap between germline ends came to 9 bases. Germline V gives CDR1 MNHNS, CDR2 SASEGT. The CDR3 covers 10 residues.

In DNA, the CDR3 is TGCAGCGTTGAGGCTAGCGGGGGAACCTACAATGAGCAGTTCTTC. Translating it yields CSVEASGGTYNEQFF. The chain links TRBV29-1 to TRBJ2-1, with 10 bases lining up with TRBD2. This CDR3 has 15 residues. Germline loops: CDR1 SQVTM, CDR2 ANQGSEA. Trimming cost V 3 bases and J 2 bases; bases outside gene matches: 4.